Presented here are 29 T cell receptor beta chains from one specimen sequenced in a study of OX40 agonist ivuxolimab in advanced cancers. Some clones are missing from TCRdb's copy, which holds only in-frame ones; the method was immunoSEQ multiplex PCR. The table shows approximately 30,000 clones, with 70% to 90% occurring only once. The material sequenced was CD4+ or CD8+ T cells sorted from blood, taken in a trial of the OX40 agonist ivuxolimab. These receptors came from an adult with an advanced solid tumor such as melanoma, head and neck, liver or kidney cancer.

CDR3 sequence reads: CASSLQGANTGELFF. The CDR3 bases are TGTGCCAGCAGCCTACAGGGGGCTAACACCGGGGAGCTGTTTTTT. This rearrangement joins TRBV25-1 to TRBJ2-2, with 9 bases aligning to TRBD1. Per the germline V gene, CDR1 is MGHDK and CDR2 is SYGVNS. Trimming removed 6 bases from V and 2 bases from J; junction bases left unmatched: 4. CDR3 length equals 15 residues. Together with reference TRBV25-1 and TRBJ2-2, the CDR3 gives the full variable domain: EADIYQTPRYLVIGTGKKITLECSQTMGHDKMYWYQQDPGMELHLIHYSYGVNSTEKGDLSSESTVSRIRTEHFPLTLESARPSHTSQYLCASSLQGANTGELFFGEGSRLTVL.

This rearrangement joins TRBV4-1 to TRBJ2-1; D is ambiguous. This CDR3 region has 13 residues. Germline CDR1 MGHRA, CDR2 YSYEKL. V shed 3 bases and J shed 4 bases, with 7 bases lying between them. The CDR3 reads CASSHLRYNEQFF. DNA for the CDR3: TGCGCCAGCAGCCACTTGCGATACAATGAGCAGTTCTTC.

The chain joins TRBV27 to TRBJ1-2; TRBD1 aligns across 8 bases. Germline loops: CDR1 MNHEY, CDR2 SMNVEV (reference sequence). This CDR3 comprises 12 residues. Germline trimming cut 6 bases from V and 8 bases from J; bases unmatched to any gene: 5. CDR3 sequence: CASRTTGAGYTF. The DNA for the CDR3 is TGTGCCAGCAGGACGACAGGGGCCGGCTACACCTTC.

The J gene is TRBJ2-1, the V gene TRBV6-1; TRBD2 aligns across 10 bases. The CDR3 is 15 amino acids. The J segment lost 2 bases and the V segment lost 5 bases, leaving 3 bases of the junction unmatched. Per germline, CDR1 MNHNS and CDR2 SASEGT. CDR3 in amino acids: CASSPGTSAYNEQFF. CDR3 nucleotides: TGTGCCAGCAGTCCCGGGACTAGCGCCTACAATGAGCAGTTCTTC.

V is TRBV6-1 and J is TRBJ1-2; unclear D gene. The germline CDR1 and CDR2 sequences are MNHNS and SASEGT. CDR3 length: 13 residues. V was pared by 7 bases and J by 7 bases, with 16 bases between. The DNA for the CDR3 is TGTGCCAGCACCGGAGGGTGGGGTGTTGGCTACACCTTC. Its translation: CASTGGWGVGYTF.

This chain uses TRBV7-7 with TRBJ2-3; D remains unclear. Germline assignment: CDR1 SSHAT and CDR2 FNYEAQ (reference sequence). The CDR3 sequence is 13 residues long. The V and J ends lost 1 base and 7 bases respectively, with 9 bases between them. The DNA for the CDR3 is TGTGCCAGCAGCTTAGATCCCTCCAATACGCAGTATTTT. It translates to CASSLDPSNTQYF. The full variable domain, its missing parts supplied by reference TRBV7-7 and TRBJ2-3, is GAGVSQSPRYKVTKRGQDVTLRCDPISSHATLYWYQQALGQGPEFLTYFNYEAQPDKSGLPSDRFSAERPEGSISTLTIQRTEQRDSAMYRCASSLDPSNTQYFGPGTRLTVL.

The rearrangement links TRBV15 to TRBJ1-1; D is ambiguous. Trimming stripped 0 bases from V and 6 bases from J, with 14 bases between. The CDR3 covers 15 residues. Germline V lookup: CDR1 LNHNV, CDR2 YYDKDF (reference sequence). Written as DNA, the CDR3 is TGTGCCACCAGCAGAGATCGGGGTCTATTGTCTGAAGCTTTCTTT. Protein sequence: CATSRDRGLLSEAFF.

This clone has just a few counts. This chain uses TRBV5-5 with TRBJ1-1; D is undetermined. V lost 2 bases, J lost 0 bases, and 5 bases lay in between. Germline V gene data show CDR1 as SGHKS and CDR2 as YYEKEE (reference sequence). The CDR3 totals 13 residues. CDR3 DNA: TGTGCCAGCAGCTTCTACGTGAACACTGAAGCTTTCTTT. It encodes CASSFYVNTEAFF.

The V call is TRBV19, the J call TRBJ2-5; weak D call: TRBD1 (5 bases). The last part of the DNA fits TRBJ2-7 better; the J call may be wrong. CDR1 and CDR2 from the germline V gene are LNHDA and SQIVND (reference sequence). This CDR3 comprises 13 residues. The CDR3 DNA reads as TGTGCCAGTAGTTGGGGCCCTACCTACGAGCAGTACTTC. Residues: CASSWGPTYEQYF.

In this sample, this clone turned up a few times. The genes are TRBV11-2 and TRBJ2-5; 14 bases are a match to TRBD2. Germline CDR1 is SGHAT and CDR2 is FQNNGV. V shed 9 bases and J 2 bases; nucleotides not matched to a gene: 2. CDR3 size: 14 residues. The CDR3 DNA is TGTGCCAGTAGACTAGCGGGAGGGCAAGAGACCCAGTACTTC. This translates into CASRLAGGQETQYF.

The J gene is TRBJ1-1, the V gene TRBV19; no reliable D call. CDR1 and CDR2 (germline): LNHDA, SQIVND (reference sequence). Between the trimmed V and J ends, which lost 7 bases and 0 bases, there was a span of 9 bases. The CDR3 is 13 residues long. CDR3 bases: TGTGCCAGTAATCAGGTCATGAACACTGAAGCTTTCTTT. As protein: CASNQVMNTEAFF.

The V and J genes are TRBV4-1 and TRBJ1-5, with 9 bases fitting TRBD1. Per the germline V gene, CDR1 is MGHRA and CDR2 is YSYEKL. This CDR3 region has 14 residues. V gave up 5 bases and J gave up 7 bases; unmatched junction bases: 6. Here the CDR3 reads CASSWTGEEQPQHF. The CDR3 nucleotides are TGCGCCAGCAGCTGGACAGGGGAGGAACAGCCCCAGCATTTT.

The gene calls are TRBV13 and TRBJ1-2, with unresolved D. The CDR3 consists of 13 residues. Germline CDR1 is PRHDT and CDR2 is FYEKMQ (reference sequence). V lost 5 bases, J lost 4 bases, and 11 bases lay in between. CDR3 residues: CASSPLMAYGYTF. In DNA form, the CDR3 reads TGTGCCAGCAGCCCTTTAATGGCCTATGGCTACACCTTC.

V gene TRBV6-5 combines with J gene TRBJ2-7, with D unclear. The germline V and J ends were trimmed by 3 bases and 6 bases, with 12 bases remaining between them. This CDR3 is built from 13 residues. Germline CDR1 MNHEY, CDR2 SVGAGI. The CDR3 region has the DNA TGTGCCAGCAGTTATGGACCCAAGGGCGAGCAGTACTTC. Translating it yields CASSYGPKGEQYF.

This chain joins TRBV10-3 and TRBJ2-7; D not certain. CDR3 length: 12 amino acids. V lost 3 bases and J lost 5, with 8 bases in between. Germline V CDR1 and CDR2: ENHRY, SYGVKD. CDR3 residues: CAISDSGDEQYF. The CDR3 DNA reads TGTGCCATCAGTGATTCAGGCGACGAGCAGTACTTC.

V and J are TRBV21-1 and TRBJ1-1. TRBV21-1 is a known pseudogene. The CDR3 covers 12 residues. The CDR3 DNA reads TGTGCCACCCCCCGGAAGAGCACTGAAGCTTTCTTT. Translating gives CATPRKSTEAFF.

This clone was recorded a few times. This chain connects TRBV9 to TRBJ1-2; tentative D call: TRBD1 (6 bases). V shed 4 bases and J shed 4 bases, with 11 bases lying between them. Germline V CDR1 and CDR2: SGDLS, YYNGEE. The CDR3 is 13 amino acids. This CDR3 is CASSLGGIYGYTF. DNA of the CDR3: TGTGCCAGCAGCCTAGGGGGGATCTATGGCTACACCTTC.

The gene calls are TRBV7-9 and TRBJ1-2; D is unclear. The germline gives CDR1 SEHNR, CDR2 FQNEAQ (reference sequence). With 5 bases removed from V and 0 bases from J, the gap between germline ends came to 13 bases. The CDR3 is made up of 15 amino acids. The DNA of the CDR3 is TGTGCCAGCAGCCCCCCGGGCCTAGCTAACTATGGCTACACCTTC. Translation gives CASSPPGLANYGYTF.

The rearrangement uses TRBV19 and TRBJ2-1; unclear D gene. The CDR3 runs to 14 residues. CDR1 LNHDA and CDR2 SQIVND come from the germline V gene (reference sequence). Trimming shortened V by 2 bases and J by 3 bases, and 8 bases separated the two germline ends. CDR3 coding DNA: TGTGCCAGTAGTATAAGAAGGGACTACAATGAGCAGTTCTTC. As protein: CASSIRRDYNEQFF. Combining the CDR3 with reference TRBV19 and TRBJ2-1 gives the whole variable domain DGGITQSPKYLFRKEGQNVTLSCEQNLNHDAMYWYRQDPGQGLRLIYYSQIVNDFQKGDIAEGYSVSREKKESFPLTVTSAQKNPTAFYLCASSIRRDYNEQFFGPGTRLTVL.

The chain recombines TRBV12-5 with TRBJ2-7; maybe TRBD2 (5 bases). CDR1 LGHNT and CDR2 FRNRAP come from the germline V gene. The ends were cut back, 2 bases at V and 0 bases at J, with 14 bases in the middle. CDR3 length: 16 amino acids. The CDR3 region has the DNA TGTGCTAGTGGTTTGCCTGCCGGGAAAAGCTCCTACGAGCAGTACTTC. As protein: CASGLPAGKSSYEQYF.

This clone was observed a few times. The rearrangement links TRBV19 to TRBJ1-1; TRBD1 aligns across 7 bases. Germline V gene sequence: CDR1 LNHDA, CDR2 SQIVND (reference sequence). The trim removed 4 bases at V and 3 bases at J, leaving 2 bases unmatched. The CDR3 loop spans 13 amino acids. In DNA, the CDR3 is TGTGCCAGTAGTAGGGACAGTTACACTGAAGCTTTCTTT. Its protein is CASSRDSYTEAFF.

The chain has TRBV13 and TRBJ2-2; 8 bases are shared with TRBD1. V shed 4 bases and J 5 bases; nucleotides not matched to a gene: 6. This CDR3 has 15 residues. Germline V gene data show CDR1 as PRHDT and CDR2 as FYEKMQ (reference sequence). The DNA for the CDR3 is TGTGCCAGCAGCTCAGGGGGCGTCTGGACCGGGGAGCTGTTTTTT. Its translation: CASSSGGVWTGELFF. The variable domain in full, with the rest retrieved from reference TRBV13 and TRBJ2-2, is AAGVIQSPRHLIKEKRETATLKCYPIPRHDTVYWYQQGPGQDPQFLISFYEKMQSDKGSIPDRFSAQQFSDYHSELNMSSLELGDSALYFCASSSGGVWTGELFFGEGSRLTVL.

The chain links TRBV5-8 to TRBJ1-1; D remains ambiguous. The CDR3 consists of 13 residues. V shed 6 bases and J shed 0 bases, with 9 bases lying between them. Looked up from germline, CDR1 is SGHTS and CDR2 is YDEGEE. The CDR3 DNA is TGTGCCAGCACGCGTGGGATGAACACTGAAGCTTTCTTT. The encoded protein is CASTRGMNTEAFF.

The V gene is TRBV9, the J gene TRBJ2-1; maybe TRBD2 (7 bases). The CDR3 extends over 16 amino acids. The V gene lost 4 bases and the J gene lost 7 bases, with 21 bases spanning the gap. CDR1 and CDR2 from the germline V gene are SGDLS and YYNGEE. The CDR3 sequence is CASSLGGGGSGNEQFF. The CDR3 DNA is TGTGCCAGCAGCCTTGGAGGGGGGGGCTCCGGGAATGAGCAGTTCTTC.

The V gene is TRBV11-2, the J gene TRBJ1-3; tentatively, D is TRBD1 (5 bases). The germline CDR1 and CDR2 sequences are SGHAT and FQNNGV. The V and J ends lost 5 bases and 0 bases respectively, with 14 bases between them. CDR3 length: 16 amino acids. CDR3 sequence reads: CASSPQGLPSGNTIYF. CDR3 DNA sequence: TGTGCCAGCAGCCCTCAGGGTTTACCCTCTGGAAACACCATATATTTT.

The chain couples TRBV5-4 to TRBJ1-1, with D possibly matching TRBD1 (6 bases). CDR3 length: 16 amino acids. In germline, CDR1 is SGHNT, CDR2 YYREEE (reference sequence). With 3 bases removed from V and 0 bases from J, the gap between germline ends came to 15 bases. The DNA of the CDR3 is TGTGCCAGCAGCTCCCACCCCAGGGACATGAACACTGAAGCTTTCTTT. This codes for CASSSHPRDMNTEAFF. Full variable domain (outside the CDR3, taken from reference TRBV5-4 and TRBJ1-1): ETGVTQSPTHLIKTRGQQVTLRCSSQSGHNTVSWYQQALGQGPQFIFQYYREEENGRGNFPPRFSGLQFPNYSSELNVNALELDDSALYLCASSSHPRDMNTEAFFGQGTRLTVV.

The chain combines TRBV9 with TRBJ1-1, with D unresolved. There are 13 residues in the CDR3. CDR1 SGDLS and CDR2 YYNGEE come from the germline V gene. Trimming cost V 0 bases and J 6 bases, with 9 bases left between them. CDR3 in amino acids: CASSVGSDPEAFF. In nucleotides, the CDR3 is TGTGCCAGCAGCGTAGGCTCAGACCCTGAAGCTTTCTTT.

The chain links TRBV7-9 to TRBJ1-1; no definite D call. CDR1 is SEHNR, CDR2 FQNEAQ, per germline (reference sequence). V lost 5 bases and J 0 bases, leaving 13 bases between the germline ends. CDR3 length: 15 amino acids. The CDR3 bases are TGTGCCAGCAGCCCACCGGCAGGATTGAACACTGAAGCTTTCTTT. Translation: CASSPPAGLNTEAFF. The full variable domain, completed using reference TRBV7-9 and TRBJ1-1, is DTGVSQNPRHKITKRGQNVTFRCDPISEHNRLYWYRQTLGQGPEFLTYFQNEAQLEKSRLLSDRFSAERPKGSFSTLEIQRTEQGDSAMYLCASSPPAGLNTEAFFGQGTRLTVV.

The rearrangement links TRBV28 to TRBJ1-1; D ambiguous. This CDR3 has 17 amino acids. In germline, CDR1 is MDHEN, CDR2 SYDVKM. V was trimmed by 2 bases and J by 3 bases, leaving 19 bases between them. The CDR3 DNA follows: TGTGCCAGCAGTTTAATCCCCATGCTAGGGAGGGACACTGAAGCTTTCTTT. Amino acid sequence: CASSLIPMLGRDTEAFF.